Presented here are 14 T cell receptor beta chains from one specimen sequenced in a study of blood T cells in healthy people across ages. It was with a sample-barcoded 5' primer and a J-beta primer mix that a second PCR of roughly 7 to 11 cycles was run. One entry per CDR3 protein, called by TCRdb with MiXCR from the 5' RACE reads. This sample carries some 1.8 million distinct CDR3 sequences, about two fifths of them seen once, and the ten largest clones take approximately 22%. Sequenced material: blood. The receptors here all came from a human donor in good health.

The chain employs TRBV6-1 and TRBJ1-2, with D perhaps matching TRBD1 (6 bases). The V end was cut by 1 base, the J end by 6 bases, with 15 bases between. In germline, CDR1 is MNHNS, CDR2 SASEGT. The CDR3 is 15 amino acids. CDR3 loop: CASSEGGQGFDGYTF. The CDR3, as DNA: TGTGCCAGCAGTGAAGGGGGCCAGGGGTTCGATGGCTACACCTTC.

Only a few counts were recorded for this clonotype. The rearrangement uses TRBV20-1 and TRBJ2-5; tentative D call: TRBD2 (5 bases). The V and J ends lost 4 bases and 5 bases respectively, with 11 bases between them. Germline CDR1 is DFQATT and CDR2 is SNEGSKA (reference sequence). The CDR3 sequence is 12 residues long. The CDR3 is CSAITRGETQYF. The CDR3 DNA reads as TGCAGTGCTATAACCCGAGGGGAGACCCAGTACTTC.

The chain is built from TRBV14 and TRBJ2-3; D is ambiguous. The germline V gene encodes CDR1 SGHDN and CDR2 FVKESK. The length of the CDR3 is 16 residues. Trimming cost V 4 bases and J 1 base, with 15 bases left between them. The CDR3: CASSLTTVGRTDTQYF. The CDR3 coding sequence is TGTGCCAGCAGCCTTACCACAGTCGGTCGCACAGATACGCAGTATTTT.

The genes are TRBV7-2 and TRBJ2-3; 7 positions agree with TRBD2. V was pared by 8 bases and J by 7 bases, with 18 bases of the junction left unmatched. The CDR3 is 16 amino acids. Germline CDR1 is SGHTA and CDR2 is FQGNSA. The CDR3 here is CASANFEAAGLNTQYF. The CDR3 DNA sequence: TGTGCCAGCGCAAACTTCGAAGCAGCGGGGTTGAATACGCAGTATTTT.

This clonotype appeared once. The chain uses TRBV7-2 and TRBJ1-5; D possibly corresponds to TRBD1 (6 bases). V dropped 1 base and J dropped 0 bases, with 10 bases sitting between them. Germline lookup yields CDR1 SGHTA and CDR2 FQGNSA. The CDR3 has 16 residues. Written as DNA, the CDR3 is TGTGCCAGCAGCTTAGGGTACAGGGCTAGCAATCAGCCCCAGCATTTT. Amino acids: CASSLGYRASNQPQHF.

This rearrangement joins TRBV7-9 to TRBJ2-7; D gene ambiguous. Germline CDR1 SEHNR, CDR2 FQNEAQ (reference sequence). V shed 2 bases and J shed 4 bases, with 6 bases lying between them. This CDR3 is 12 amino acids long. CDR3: CASSLQKYEQYF. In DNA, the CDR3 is TGTGCCAGCAGCTTACAGAAATACGAGCAGTACTTC.

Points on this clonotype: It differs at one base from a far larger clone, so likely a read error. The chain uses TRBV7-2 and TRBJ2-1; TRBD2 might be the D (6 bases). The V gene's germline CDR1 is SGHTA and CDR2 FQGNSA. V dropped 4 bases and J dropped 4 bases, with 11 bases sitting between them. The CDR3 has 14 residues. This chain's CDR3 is CASSSGLGYNEQFF. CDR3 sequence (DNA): TGTGCCAGCAGCTCGGGACTGGGGTACAATGAGCAGTTCTTC.

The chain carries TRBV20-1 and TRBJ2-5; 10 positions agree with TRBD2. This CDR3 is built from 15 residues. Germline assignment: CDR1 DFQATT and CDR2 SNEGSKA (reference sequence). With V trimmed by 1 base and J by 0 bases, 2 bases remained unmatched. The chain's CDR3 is CSARGTSGNQETQYF. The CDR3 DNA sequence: TGCAGTGCTAGAGGGACTAGCGGAAACCAAGAGACCCAGTACTTC.

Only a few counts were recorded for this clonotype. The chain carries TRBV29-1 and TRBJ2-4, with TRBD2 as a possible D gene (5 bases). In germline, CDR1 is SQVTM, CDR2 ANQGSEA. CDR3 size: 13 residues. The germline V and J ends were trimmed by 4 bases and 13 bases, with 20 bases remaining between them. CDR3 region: CSVVNGVPSQQYF. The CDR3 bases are TGCAGCGTTGTGAACGGGGTACCTTCCCAGCAGTACTTC.

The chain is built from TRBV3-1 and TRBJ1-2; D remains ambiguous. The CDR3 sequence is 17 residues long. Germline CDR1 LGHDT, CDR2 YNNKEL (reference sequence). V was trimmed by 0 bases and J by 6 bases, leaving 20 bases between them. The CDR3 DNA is TGTGCCAGCAGCCAAGATAGGAGGAGACGAAGGATGAATGGCTACACCTTC. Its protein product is CASSQDRRRRRMNGYTF. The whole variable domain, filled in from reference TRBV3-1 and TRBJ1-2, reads DTAVSQTPKYLVTQMGNDKSIKCEQNLGHDTMYWYKQDSKKFLKIMFSYNNKELIINETVPNRFSPKSPDKAHLNLHINSLELGDSAVYFCASSQDRRRRRMNGYTFGSGTRLTVV.

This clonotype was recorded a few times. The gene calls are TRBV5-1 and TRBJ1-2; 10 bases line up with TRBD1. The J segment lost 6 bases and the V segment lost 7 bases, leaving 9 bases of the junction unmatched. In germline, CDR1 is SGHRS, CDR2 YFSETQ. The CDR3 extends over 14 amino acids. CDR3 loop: CASSPGQGSHGYTF. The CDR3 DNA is TGCGCCAGCTCGCCGGGACAGGGGAGCCATGGCTACACCTTC.

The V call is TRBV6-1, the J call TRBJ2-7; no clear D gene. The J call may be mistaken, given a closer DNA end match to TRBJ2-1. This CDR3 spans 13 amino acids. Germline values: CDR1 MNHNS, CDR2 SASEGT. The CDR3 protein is CASRAGSSNEQFF. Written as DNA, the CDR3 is TGTGCCAGCAGAGCCGGATCATCGAACGAGCAGTTCTTC.

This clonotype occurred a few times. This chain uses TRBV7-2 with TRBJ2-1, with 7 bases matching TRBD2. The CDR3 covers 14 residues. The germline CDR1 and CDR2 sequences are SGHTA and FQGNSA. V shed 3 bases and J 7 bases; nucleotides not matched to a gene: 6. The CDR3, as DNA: TGTGCCAGCAGCTTGGGGGGGGTATTAAATGAGCAGTTCTTC. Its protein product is CASSLGGVLNEQFF.

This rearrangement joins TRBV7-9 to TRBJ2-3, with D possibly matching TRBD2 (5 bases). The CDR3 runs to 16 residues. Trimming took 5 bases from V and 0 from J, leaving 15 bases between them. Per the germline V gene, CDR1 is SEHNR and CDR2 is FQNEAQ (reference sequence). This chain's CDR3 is CASSPKLGDSTDTQYF. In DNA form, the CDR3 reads TGTGCCAGCAGCCCGAAGCTCGGGGATAGCACAGATACGCAGTATTTT.